These 9 T cell receptor beta chains share one sample of origin, sequenced in a study of blood T cell repertoires in COVID-19. Sequencing used immunoSEQ multiplex PCR; TCRdb keeps in-frame clones, though not all of them. The data contain roughly 69,000 clones, 78% of them seen just once; the ten biggest clones take up 12% to 15%. Sequenced input: peripheral blood. The receptor source for this set is a man in his fifties or sixties with COVID-19, enrolled during active disease.

In its sample, this clone was seen once. V is TRBV6-1 and J is TRBJ1-2; the match to TRBD1 covers 9 bases. Germline V lookup: CDR1 MNHNS, CDR2 SASEGT. The V and J ends lost 1 base and 7 bases, in that order; junction bases with no gene match: 4. The CDR3 is 14 amino acids. The CDR3 DNA sequence: TGTGCCAGCAGTGAAGGAAGGGACAGGGCTGGCTACACCTTC. This sequence encodes CASSEGRDRAGYTF.

The chain couples TRBV7-3 to TRBJ2-3; 7 nucleotides line up with TRBD2. The CDR3 totals 15 residues. V trimming: 1 base; J trimming: 5 bases; junction bases outside the gene matches: 6. Germline values: CDR1 SGHTA, CDR2 FQGTGA. The CDR3 reads CASSLNLREVDTQYF. In nucleotides, the CDR3 is TGTGCCAGCAGCTTAAACCTACGGGAGGTAGATACGCAGTATTTT.

The chain has TRBV10-3 and TRBJ2-7; 11 bases line up with TRBD1. V shed 6 bases and J 4 bases; nucleotides not matched to a gene: 5. CDR1 is ENHRY, CDR2 SYGVKD, per germline. The CDR3 runs to 14 residues. CDR3: CAIRRGTGGYEQYF. The CDR3 nucleotides are TGTGCCATCAGACGCGGGACAGGGGGATACGAGCAGTACTTC.

This clone was seen a single time. CDR3 DNA sequence: TGTGCCAGCAGACCAAGCGGGAGTGCTGGAAATGAGCAGTTCTTC. Translated: CASRPSGSAGNEQFF. The chain carries TRBV28 and TRBJ2-1; 8 bases map to TRBD2. The CDR3 is made up of 15 amino acids. The V gene's germline CDR1 is MDHEN and CDR2 SYDVKM. Losses at the gene ends were 6 bases for V and 7 bases for J; bases not matched to a gene: 11.

The chain uses TRBV3-1 (or the pseudogene TRBV3-2) and TRBJ2-5; 9 bases map to TRBD2. The CDR3 covers 17 residues. V trimming: 0 bases; J trimming: 6 bases; junction bases outside the gene matches: 11. Germline lookup yields CDR1 LGHDT and CDR2 YNNKEL (reference sequence). CDR3 sequence: CASSQERAGGLEKTQYF. CDR3 DNA sequence: TGTGCCAGCAGCCAAGAGAGGGCGGGGGGGCTAGAAAAGACCCAGTACTTC.

The chain links TRBV4-1 to TRBJ2-1, with D perhaps TRBD1 (6 bases). CDR1 is MGHRA and CDR2 is YSYEKL in the germline V gene. This CDR3 comprises 14 residues. V lost 3 bases and J 3 bases, leaving 9 bases between the germline ends. In nucleotides, the CDR3 is TGCGCCAGCAGCCAGTGGGACAACTACAATGAGCAGTTCTTC. Translating it yields CASSQWDNYNEQFF.

This clone was recorded once. The chain joins TRBV18 to TRBJ1-5, with D hard to call. The CDR3 is made up of 16 amino acids. CDR1 and CDR2 from the germline V gene are KGHSH and LQKENI. V was clipped by 3 bases and J by 0 bases, with 12 bases between them. As DNA, the CDR3 is TGTGCCAGCTCACCCCAACACCCTTCTAGCAATCAGCCCCAGCATTTT. This codes for CASSPQHPSSNQPQHF.

The chain is built from TRBV5-6 and TRBJ2-7; D call uncertain. There are 12 residues in the CDR3. The V gene lost 4 bases and the J gene lost 3 bases, with 8 bases spanning the gap. Germline V CDR1 and CDR2: SGHDT, YYEEEE. This CDR3 reads CASSPAGYEQYF. For the CDR3, the DNA is TGTGCCAGCAGCCCCGCCGGCTACGAGCAGTACTTC.

The chain joins TRBV5-4 to TRBJ2-2; weak D call: TRBD1 (6 bases). Trimming removed 3 bases from V and 8 bases from J, with 20 bases in between. The CDR3 is made up of 16 amino acids. The germline V gene encodes CDR1 SGHNT and CDR2 YYREEE (reference sequence). DNA of the CDR3: TGTGCCAGCAGCTCTCCGGGACAATTCCTTCGGGGGGAGCTGTTTTTT. Translating it yields CASSSPGQFLRGELFF. The variable domain in full, with the rest retrieved from reference TRBV5-4 and TRBJ2-2, is ETGVTQSPTHLIKTRGQQVTLRCSSQSGHNTVSWYQQALGQGPQFIFQYYREEENGRGNFPPRFSGLQFPNYSSELNVNALELDDSALYLCASSSPGQFLRGELFFGEGSRLTVL.